The rows below give T cell receptor beta chains drawn from one sample of a study of beta chain features in type 1 diabetes. TCRdb's table, derived via immunoSEQ multiplex PCR, lists solely in-frame clones and lacks some. In the table there are about 260,000 clones, around 24% of which are singletons. Material for sequencing was naive CD4+ T cells from blood. The source is a woman aged 25-40 years with type 1 diabetes. Each CDR3 is given without its conserved first and last residue. D genes are given only for firm matches.

j_call v_call d_call cdr3_aa
TRBJ1-5 TRBV7-3 . ASSLQGDQPQH
TRBJ2-7 TRBV7-9 TRBD1 ASSAKQPGTGDYEQY
TRBJ2-3 TRBV28 . ASRSGDYTDTQY
TRBJ1-2 TRBV30 TRBD1 ACGTGYGYT
TRBJ2-5 TRBV7-9 TRBD1 ASSSPGGLETQY
TRBJ2-1 TRBV12-5 TRBD2 ASGLDPTSGSPLEQF
TRBJ2-2 TRBV9 TRBD2 ASSVVGGVPGELF
TRBJ1-3 TRBV4-1 . ASSRSSDSGNTIY
TRBJ1-3 TRBV30 . AWSVTGSSGNTIY
TRBJ1-5 TRBV4-1 TRBD1 ASSQTGTGFQPQH
TRBJ1-1 TRBV30 TRBD1 AWSVGTVEAF
TRBJ2-7 TRBV9 . ASSVDSLVFEQY
TRBJ2-5 TRBV18 TRBD2 ASSPRLADQETQY
TRBJ1-1 TRBV30 . AWSITGNTEAF
TRBJ2-3 TRBV5-1 TRBD2 ASTPSGTSGTDTQY
TRBJ2-7 TRBV7-9 . ASSFVGTLGGEQY
TRBJ2-3 TRBV29-1 TRBD1 SVGGRQGPSDTQY
TRBJ2-7 TRBV4-2 . ASSQGRQSYEQY
TRBJ2-6 TRBV5-1 . ASSVRLQGPGANVLT
TRBJ2-5 TRBV5-1 . ASSLQETQY
TRBJ1-1 TRBV2 . ASKGLLNTEAF
TRBJ1-4 TRBV25-1 TRBD1 ASSLQGGFEKLF
TRBJ1-2 TRBV15 . ATSPDIRFGYGYT
TRBJ2-7 TRBV27 . ASSKARSYEQY
TRBJ2-3 TRBV25-1 . ASGWAGTDTQY
TRBJ1-1 TRBV5-6 TRBD1 ASSLEDRVNTEAF
TRBJ2-7 TRBV5-1 TRBD2 ASSSDPGLAGTWY
TRBJ2-1 TRBV29-1 TRBD2 SATSNGGRSHYNEQF
TRBJ2-3 TRBV6-4 TRBD2 ASSGTSGSGPDTQY
TRBJ2-2 TRBV29-1 . SAGSLTGELF
TRBJ2-4 TRBV30 TRBD2 AWKPGLAVAKNIQY
TRBJ2-1 TRBV28 . ASSLFLFNEQF
TRBJ1-1 TRBV20-1 . SAKRGTEAF
TRBJ2-3 TRBV10-3 . AISWRSDTQY
TRBJ2-3 TRBV5-4 . ASSIPGLRVLTDTQY
TRBJ2-7 TRBV30 TRBD2 AWSVLAGEHEQY
TRBJ2-4 TRBV10-2 TRBD2 ASGTREWGNIQY